The 13 T cell receptor beta chains listed next were all sequenced from one sample in a study of CD8+CD57+ T cells in acquired aplastic anemia. Genomic DNA templated the TCR beta VDJ and CDR3 profiling. From the reads, TCRdb called clonotypes with MiXCR, one entry per CDR3 protein. The sample includes over 150,000 distinct CDR3 sequences, around 45% of them seen just once. Sequenced material: sorted CD4+, CD8+, or CD8+CD57+ T cells (not recorded which) from PBMCs. The receptors were sampled from a human donor in good health.

This clonotype has at least ten counts. The chain couples TRBV7-9 to TRBJ1-3, with TRBD1 matching 8 bases. The CDR3 runs to 14 residues. The V and J ends lost 6 bases and 2 bases, in that order; junction bases with no gene match: 3. Per the germline V gene, CDR1 is SEHNR and CDR2 is FQNEAQ (reference sequence). DNA of the CDR3: TGTGCCAGCAGTCAGACAGGGGCTGGAAACACCATATATTTT. Amino acid sequence: CASSQTGAGNTIYF.

Here the CDR3 reads CASSGVYGYTF. CDR3 sequence (DNA): TGTGCCAGCAGCGGGGTCTATGGCTACACCTTC. The V gene is TRBV9, the J gene TRBJ1-2; no reliable D call. This CDR3 comprises 11 residues. Trimming left V 3 bases short and J 4 bases short, with 4 bases between. Germline V gives CDR1 SGDLS, CDR2 YYNGEE.

This rearrangement joins TRBV2 to TRBJ1-3; D call uncertain. Germline values: CDR1 SNHLY, CDR2 FYNNEI. The CDR3 has 15 residues. The ends were cut back, 1 base at V and 0 bases at J, with 7 bases in the middle. This CDR3 is CASSEGLHSGNTIYF. In DNA form, the CDR3 reads TGTGCCAGCAGTGAAGGACTGCACTCTGGAAACACCATATATTTT.

About this clonotype: A read error is possible here, since a much larger clone lies one base away. The V and J genes are TRBV20-1 and TRBJ2-1; 9 bases align to TRBD1. This CDR3 contains 18 residues. Germline V gene sequence: CDR1 DFQATT, CDR2 SNEGSKA (reference sequence). The CDR3 region has the DNA TGCAGTGCTCCCGGGACAGGGAATCCCCTAGCGAATCGGAATGGGCAGTTCTTC. It specifies CSAPGTGNPLANRNGQFF.

This clonotype was counted at least ten times. This chain connects TRBV12-3 or TRBV12-4 to TRBJ1-5; D may be TRBD1 (5 bases). Trimming cost V 7 bases and J 3 bases, with 7 bases left between them. The CDR3 is 12 amino acids. The CDR3 nucleotides are TGTGCCAGCATGGGGGACAATCAGCCCCAGCATTTT. Amino acids: CASMGDNQPQHF.

The rearrangement links TRBV11-2 to TRBJ2-3, with 14 bases identical to TRBD2. V was pared by 5 bases and J by 3 bases, with 10 bases of the junction left unmatched. CDR3 length equals 18 residues. Germline CDR1 reads SGHAT; CDR2 reads FQNNGV. For the CDR3, the DNA is TGTGCCAGCAGCCGGGGGACTAGCGGGAGAGGGGGGACAGATACGCAGTATTTT. This sequence encodes CASSRGTSGRGGTDTQYF. Full variable domain (missing parts from reference TRBV11-2 and TRBJ2-3): EAGVAQSPRYKIIEKRQSVAFWCNPISGHATLYWYQQILGQGPKLLIQFQNNGVVDDSQLPKDRFSAERLKGVDSTLKIQPAKLEDSAVYLCASSRGTSGRGGTDTQYFGPGTRLTVL.

This clonotype was picked up many times. The J gene is TRBJ2-2, the V gene TRBV12-3 or TRBV12-4; D is ambiguous. V was clipped by 7 bases and J by 2 bases, with 5 bases between them. The CDR3 runs to 12 residues. The CDR3 sequence: CASIINTGELFF. The DNA of the CDR3 is TGTGCCAGCATCATAAACACCGGGGAGCTGTTTTTT.

This chain uses TRBV20-1 with TRBJ2-1; D might be TRBD2 (5 bases). This CDR3 spans 15 amino acids. The ends were cut back, 1 base at V and 4 bases at J, with 14 bases in the middle. Germline-derived CDR1 and CDR2 are DFQATT and SNEGSKA (reference sequence). The CDR3: CSARGLSGTYNEQFF. CDR3 coding DNA: TGCAGTGCTAGAGGGCTCAGCGGCACTTACAATGAGCAGTTCTTC.

Ten or more counts support this clonotype. This chain connects TRBV12-3 or TRBV12-4 to TRBJ1-1, with no clear D. V was clipped by 6 bases and J by 1 base, with 12 bases between them. This CDR3 comprises 14 residues. The CDR3 DNA reads as TGTGCCAGCAGGTTGGACGGCCAGAACACTGAAGCTTTCTTT. Amino acid sequence: CASRLDGQNTEAFF.

This clonotype was seen ten or more times. The V call is TRBV5-1, the J call TRBJ2-2, with TRBD1 matching over 7 bases. The ends lost 1 base at V and 4 bases at J; junction bases unmatched: 1. CDR1 and CDR2 (germline): SGHRS, YFSETQ. The CDR3 runs to 14 residues. Here the CDR3 DNA reads TGCGCCAGCAGCTTGTCAGGGGGCACCGGGGAGCTGTTTTTT. As protein: CASSLSGGTGELFF.

This clonotype has ten or more counts. The chain uses TRBV5-4 and TRBJ2-2; D uncertain. The CDR3 has 14 residues. With 0 bases removed from V and 4 bases from J, the gap between germline ends came to 7 bases. Germline lookup yields CDR1 SGHNT and CDR2 YYREEE (reference sequence). The CDR3 protein is CASSLGEGTGELFF. The CDR3 nucleotides read TGTGCCAGCAGCTTGGGGGAAGGCACCGGGGAGCTGTTTTTT.

The rearrangement links TRBV20-1 to TRBJ2-1, with 8 bases identical to TRBD2. V was clipped by 0 bases and J by 5 bases; unmatched bases: 6. Germline V gives CDR1 DFQATT, CDR2 SNEGSKA (reference sequence). This CDR3 has 15 amino acids. CDR3 nucleotide sequence: TGCAGTGCTAGAGATTGGGCTAGCGGGCACAATGAGCAGTTCTTC. Protein product: CSARDWASGHNEQFF.

This clonotype has ten or more counts. V is TRBV24-1 and J is TRBJ1-3; D is unclear. Germline lookup yields CDR1 KGHDR and CDR2 SFDVKD. This CDR3 contains 13 residues. Trimming pared 10 bases from V and 0 bases from J, leaving 9 bases between. CDR3 in amino acids: CATSTASGNTIYF. The CDR3 DNA follows: TGTGCCACTAGTACCGCCTCTGGAAACACCATATATTTT.